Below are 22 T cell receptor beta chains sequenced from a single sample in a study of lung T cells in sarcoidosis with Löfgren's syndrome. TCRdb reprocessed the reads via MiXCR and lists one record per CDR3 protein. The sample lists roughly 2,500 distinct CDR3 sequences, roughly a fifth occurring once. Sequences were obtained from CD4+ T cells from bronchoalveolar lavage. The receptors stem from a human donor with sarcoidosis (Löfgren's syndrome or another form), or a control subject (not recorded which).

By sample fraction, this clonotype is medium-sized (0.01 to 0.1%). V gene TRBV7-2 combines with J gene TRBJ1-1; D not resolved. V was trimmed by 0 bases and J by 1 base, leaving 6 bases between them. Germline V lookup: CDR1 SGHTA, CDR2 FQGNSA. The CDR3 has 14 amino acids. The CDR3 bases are TGTGCCAGCAGCTTAGCAGTTTCGAACACTGAAGCTTTCTTT. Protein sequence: CASSLAVSNTEAFF.

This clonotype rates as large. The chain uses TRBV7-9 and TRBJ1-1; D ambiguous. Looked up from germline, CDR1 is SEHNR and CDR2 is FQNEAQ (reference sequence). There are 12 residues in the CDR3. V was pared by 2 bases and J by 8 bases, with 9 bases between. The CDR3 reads CASSLSLSEAFF. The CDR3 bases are TGTGCCAGCAGCTTAAGTCTTTCGGAAGCTTTCTTT.

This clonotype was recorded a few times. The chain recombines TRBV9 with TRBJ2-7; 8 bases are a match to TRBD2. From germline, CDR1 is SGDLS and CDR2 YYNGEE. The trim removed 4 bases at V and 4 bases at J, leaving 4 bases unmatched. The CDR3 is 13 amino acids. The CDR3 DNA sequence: TGTGCCAGCAGCCCCGCGGGGGGATACGAGCAGTACTTC. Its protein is CASSPAGGYEQYF.

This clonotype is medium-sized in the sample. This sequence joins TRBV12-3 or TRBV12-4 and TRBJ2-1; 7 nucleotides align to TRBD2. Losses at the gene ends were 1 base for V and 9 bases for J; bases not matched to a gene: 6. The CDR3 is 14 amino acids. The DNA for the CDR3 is TGTGCCAGCAGTTTAGGGACTAGTGTTTCTGAGCAGTTCTTC. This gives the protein CASSLGTSVSEQFF.

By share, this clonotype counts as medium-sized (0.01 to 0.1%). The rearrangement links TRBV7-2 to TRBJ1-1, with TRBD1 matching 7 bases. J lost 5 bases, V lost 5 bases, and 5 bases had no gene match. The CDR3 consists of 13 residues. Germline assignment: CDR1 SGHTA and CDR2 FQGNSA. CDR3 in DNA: TGTGCCAGCAGCCGACACAGGGGAACTGAAGCTTTCTTT. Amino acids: CASSRHRGTEAFF.

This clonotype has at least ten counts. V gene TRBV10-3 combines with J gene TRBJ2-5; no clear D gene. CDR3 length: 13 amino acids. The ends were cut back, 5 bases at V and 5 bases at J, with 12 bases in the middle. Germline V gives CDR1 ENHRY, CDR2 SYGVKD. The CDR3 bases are TGTGCCATCAGTCGTCAAGTTGAGGAGACCCAGTACTTC. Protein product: CAISRQVEETQYF.

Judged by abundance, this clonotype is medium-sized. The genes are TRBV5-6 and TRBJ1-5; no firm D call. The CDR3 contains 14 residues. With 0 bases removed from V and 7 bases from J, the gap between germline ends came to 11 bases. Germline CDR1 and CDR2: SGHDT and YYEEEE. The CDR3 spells CASSLAAGGQPQHF. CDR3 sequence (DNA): TGTGCCAGCAGCTTGGCGGCGGGAGGGCAGCCCCAGCATTTT.

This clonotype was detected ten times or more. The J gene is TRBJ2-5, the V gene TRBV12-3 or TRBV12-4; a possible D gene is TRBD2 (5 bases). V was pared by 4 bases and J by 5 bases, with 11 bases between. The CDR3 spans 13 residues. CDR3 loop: CASSSPSGETQYF. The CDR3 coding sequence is TGTGCCAGCAGTTCCCCGTCGGGGGAGACCCAGTACTTC.

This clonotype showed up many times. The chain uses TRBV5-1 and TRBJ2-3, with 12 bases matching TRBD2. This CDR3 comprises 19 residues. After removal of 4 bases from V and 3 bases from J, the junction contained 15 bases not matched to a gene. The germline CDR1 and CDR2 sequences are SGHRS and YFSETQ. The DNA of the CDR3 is TGCGCCAGCAGCCAGACACTAGCGGGAGGCCGTCTAGGGACAGATACGCAGTATTTT. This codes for CASSQTLAGGRLGTDTQYF.

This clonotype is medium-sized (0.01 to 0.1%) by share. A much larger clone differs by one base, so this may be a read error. For the CDR3, the DNA is TGCAGTGCTAGTGGGCAGGGGAGTGACGGTCAGCCCCAGCATTTT. Protein: CSASGQGSDGQPQHF. The chain is built from TRBV20-1 and TRBJ1-5, with D possibly TRBD1 on 6 matching bases. Trimming pared 3 bases from V and 6 bases from J, leaving 18 bases between. Germline V lookup: CDR1 DFQATT, CDR2 SNEGSKA (reference sequence). This CDR3 region has 15 residues.

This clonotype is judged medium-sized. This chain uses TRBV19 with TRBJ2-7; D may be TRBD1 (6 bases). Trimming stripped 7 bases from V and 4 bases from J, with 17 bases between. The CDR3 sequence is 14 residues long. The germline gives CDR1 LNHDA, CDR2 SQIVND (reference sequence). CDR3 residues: CASKKTGSGYEQYF. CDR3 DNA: TGTGCCAGTAAGAAAACAGGGAGCGGATACGAGCAGTACTTC.

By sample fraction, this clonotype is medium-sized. The CDR3 loop reads CASSYERGSPLHF. CDR3 in DNA: TGTGCCAGCAGTTACGAGCGCGGCTCACCCCTCCACTTT. The V call is TRBV6-6, the J call TRBJ1-6; the D is unclear. Germline-derived CDR1 and CDR2 are MNHNY and SVGAGI (reference sequence). Trimming took off 2 bases at V and 10 bases at J, with 9 bases between the two ends. This CDR3 comprises 13 residues.

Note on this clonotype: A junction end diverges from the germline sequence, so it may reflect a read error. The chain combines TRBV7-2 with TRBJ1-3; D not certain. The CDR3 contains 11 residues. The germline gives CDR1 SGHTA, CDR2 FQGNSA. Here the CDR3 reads CASCNGDTIYF. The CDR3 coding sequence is TGTGCCAGCTGCAATGGAGACACCATATATTTT.

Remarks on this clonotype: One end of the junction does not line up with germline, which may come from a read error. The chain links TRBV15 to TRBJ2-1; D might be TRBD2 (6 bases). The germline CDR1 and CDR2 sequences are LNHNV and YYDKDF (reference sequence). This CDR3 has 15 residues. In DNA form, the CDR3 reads TGTGCCACCAGCCCGAACCGGGAGAATATGAATGAGCAGTCCTTC. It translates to CATSPNRENMNEQSF.

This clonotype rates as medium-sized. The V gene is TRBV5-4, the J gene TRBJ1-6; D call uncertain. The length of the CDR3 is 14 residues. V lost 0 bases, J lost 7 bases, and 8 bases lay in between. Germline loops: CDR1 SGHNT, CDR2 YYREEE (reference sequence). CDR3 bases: TGTGCCAGCAGCTTGGACAATGCAAATTCACCCCTCCACTTT. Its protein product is CASSLDNANSPLHF. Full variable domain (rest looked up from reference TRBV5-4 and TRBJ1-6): ETGVTQSPTHLIKTRGQQVTLRCSSQSGHNTVSWYQQALGQGPQFIFQYYREEENGRGNFPPRFSGLQFPNYSSELNVNALELDDSALYLCASSLDNANSPLHFGNGTRLTVT.

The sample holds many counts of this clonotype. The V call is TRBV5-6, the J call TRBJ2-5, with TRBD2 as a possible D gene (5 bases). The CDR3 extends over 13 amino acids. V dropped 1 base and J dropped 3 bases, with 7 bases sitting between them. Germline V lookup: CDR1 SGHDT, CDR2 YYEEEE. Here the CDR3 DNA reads TGTGCCAGCAGCTTGTACGGGAAAGAGACCCAGTACTTC. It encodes CASSLYGKETQYF.

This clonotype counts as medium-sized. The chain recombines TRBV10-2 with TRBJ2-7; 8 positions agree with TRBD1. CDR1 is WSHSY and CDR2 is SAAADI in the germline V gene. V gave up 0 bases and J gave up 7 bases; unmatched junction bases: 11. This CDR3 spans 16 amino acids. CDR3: CASSESAGQGYQEQYF. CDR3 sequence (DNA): TGCGCCAGCAGTGAGTCGGCAGGACAGGGTTATCAGGAGCAGTACTTC.

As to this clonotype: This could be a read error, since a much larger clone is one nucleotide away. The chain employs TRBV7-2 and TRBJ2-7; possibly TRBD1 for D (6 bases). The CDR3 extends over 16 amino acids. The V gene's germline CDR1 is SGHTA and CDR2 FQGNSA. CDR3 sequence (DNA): TGTGCCGGCAGTTCACGGTGGGACATTAGGTCCTACGAGCAGTACTTC. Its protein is CAGSSRWDIRSYEQYF.

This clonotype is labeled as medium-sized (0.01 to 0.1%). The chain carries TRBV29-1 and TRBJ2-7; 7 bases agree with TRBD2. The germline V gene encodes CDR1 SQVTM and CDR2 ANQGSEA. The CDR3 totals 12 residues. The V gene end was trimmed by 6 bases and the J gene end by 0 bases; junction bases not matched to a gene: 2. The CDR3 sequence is CSVGTISYEQYF. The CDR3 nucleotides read TGCAGCGTAGGGACTATCTCCTACGAGCAGTACTTC.

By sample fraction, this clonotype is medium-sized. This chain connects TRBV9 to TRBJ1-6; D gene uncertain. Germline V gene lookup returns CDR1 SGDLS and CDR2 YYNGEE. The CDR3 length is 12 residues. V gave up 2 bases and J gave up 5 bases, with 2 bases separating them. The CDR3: CASSVNNSPLHF. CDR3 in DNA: TGTGCCAGCAGCGTTAATAATTCACCCCTCCACTTT.

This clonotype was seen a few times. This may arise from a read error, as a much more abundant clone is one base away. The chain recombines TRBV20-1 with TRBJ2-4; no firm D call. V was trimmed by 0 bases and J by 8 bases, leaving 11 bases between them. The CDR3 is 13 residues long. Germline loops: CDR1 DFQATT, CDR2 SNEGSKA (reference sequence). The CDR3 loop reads CSAREVGWDIQYF. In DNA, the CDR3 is TGCAGTGCTAGAGAGGTAGGATGGGACATTCAGTACTTC.

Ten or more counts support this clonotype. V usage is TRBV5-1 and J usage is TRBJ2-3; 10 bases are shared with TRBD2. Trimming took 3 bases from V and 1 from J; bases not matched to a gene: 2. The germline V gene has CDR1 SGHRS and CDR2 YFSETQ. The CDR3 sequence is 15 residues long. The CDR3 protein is CASSSSGSGTDTQYF. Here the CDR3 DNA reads TGCGCCAGCAGCTCTAGCGGGAGTGGCACAGATACGCAGTATTTT.